This T cell receptor beta chain was identified in a study of blood T cell repertoires in COVID-19. The CDR3 consists of 16 residues. Unmatched junction bases numbered 8, after V lost 4 bases and J lost 1 base. From germline, CDR1 is SGHRS and CDR2 YFSETQ. The protocol was immunoSEQ multiplex PCR, while the TCRdb copy is restricted to in-frame clones and leaves out a portion. The sample carries approximately 210,000 clones, over 75% recorded once. Source material: peripheral blood. This chain joins TRBV5-1 and TRBJ1-1; 9 bases are a match to TRBD1. The origin of this receptor is a woman between 40 and 50 years old who had recovered from COVID-19. CDR3 sequence: CASSATPGQGNTEAFF. CDR3 nucleotide sequence: TGCGCCAGCAGCGCTACGCCGGGACAGGGGAACACTGAAGCTTTCTTT.